The clone carrying this TCR beta chain appeared a few times. This sample was taken from a study of blood T cell repertoires in COVID-19. About the research overall: The United States, Italy and Spain were the sources of the acute and convalescent COVID-19 samples. The analysed material was cDNA or gDNA that came from T cells, B-cell-depleted T cells, or PBMCs.

In the study's own analysis: Scientists estimated how many nucleated cells there were by amplifying reference gene primers. Here immunoSEQ multiplex PCR was the method, and the copy in TCRdb shows in-frame clones only, minus some. That table gives V, J and clone size, and the DNA gave D and trimming. The sample contains 250,000 or so clones, roughly 83% of which appear only once. This clonotype was obtained from a man older than 75 with acute or convalescent COVID-19. Sequencing input: peripheral blood.

The CDR3 nucleotides are TGTGCCAGCAGTGCCCGGGGACAGGGGGTTCCATATAATTCACCCCTCCACTTT. Translating it yields CASSARGQGVPYNSPLHF. The chain uses TRBV2 and TRBJ1-6; TRBD1 aligns across 11 bases. V was clipped by 4 bases and J by 4 bases; unmatched bases: 9. CDR1 is SNHLY and CDR2 is FYNNEI in the germline V gene. CDR3 length: 18 amino acids.